What follows describes a single T cell receptor beta chain. The source of the sample is a study of T cell changes during pregnancy in multiple sclerosis. CDR1 and CDR2 from the germline V gene are MNHEY and SVGAGI. Germline trimming cut 4 bases from V and 6 bases from J; bases unmatched to any gene: 3. The CDR3 has 15 residues. Repertoires were generated with immunoSEQ multiplex PCR, while TCRdb's copy carries only in-frame clones and drops some. Among 40,000 to 55,000 clones listed, around 92% were seen once. The chain uses TRBV6-5 and TRBJ2-1; 13 positions agree with TRBD2. The source was CD8+ T cells from peripheral blood mononuclear cells, collected after pregnancy. The sequence came from a female donor with multiple sclerosis, enrolled in a pregnancy study. This chain's CDR3 is CASSWRLAGGNEQFF. The DNA of the CDR3 is TGTGCCAGCAGTTGGCGACTAGCGGGGGGCAATGAGCAGTTCTTC.